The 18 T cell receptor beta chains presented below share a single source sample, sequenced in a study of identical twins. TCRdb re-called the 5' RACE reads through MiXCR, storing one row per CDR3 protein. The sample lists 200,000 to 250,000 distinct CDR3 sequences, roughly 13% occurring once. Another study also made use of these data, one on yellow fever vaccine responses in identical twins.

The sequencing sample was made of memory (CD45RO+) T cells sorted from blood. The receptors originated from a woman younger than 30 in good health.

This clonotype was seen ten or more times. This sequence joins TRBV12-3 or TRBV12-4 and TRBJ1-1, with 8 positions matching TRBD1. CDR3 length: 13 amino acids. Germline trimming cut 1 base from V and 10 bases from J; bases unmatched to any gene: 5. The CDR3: CASSLGQGRGAFF. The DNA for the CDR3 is TGTGCCAGCAGTTTAGGACAGGGGAGAGGAGCTTTCTTT.

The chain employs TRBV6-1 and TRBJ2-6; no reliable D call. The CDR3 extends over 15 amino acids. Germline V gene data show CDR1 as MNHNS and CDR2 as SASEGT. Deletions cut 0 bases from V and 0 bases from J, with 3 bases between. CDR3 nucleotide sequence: TGTGCCAGCAGTGAAGCGGGCTCTGGGGCCAACGTCCTGACTTTC. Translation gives CASSEAGSGANVLTF.

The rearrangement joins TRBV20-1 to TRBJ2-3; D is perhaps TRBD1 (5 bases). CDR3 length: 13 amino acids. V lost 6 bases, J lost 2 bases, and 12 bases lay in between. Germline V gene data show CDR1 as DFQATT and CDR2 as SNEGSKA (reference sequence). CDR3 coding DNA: TGCAGTGCCAGCAGGGTGGTCACAGATACGCAGTATTTT. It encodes CSASRVVTDTQYF.

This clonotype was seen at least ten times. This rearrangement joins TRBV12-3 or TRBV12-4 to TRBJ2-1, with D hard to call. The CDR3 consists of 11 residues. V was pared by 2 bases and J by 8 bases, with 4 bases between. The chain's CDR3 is CASSLHYEQFF. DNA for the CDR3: TGTGCCAGCAGTTTACACTATGAGCAGTTCTTC.

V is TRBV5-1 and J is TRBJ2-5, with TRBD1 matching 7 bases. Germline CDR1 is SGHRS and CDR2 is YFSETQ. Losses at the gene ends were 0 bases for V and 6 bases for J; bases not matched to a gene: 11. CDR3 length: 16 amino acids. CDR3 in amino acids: CASSLDLQGIIKTQYF. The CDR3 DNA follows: TGCGCCAGCAGCTTGGACCTACAGGGGATAATAAAGACCCAGTACTTC.

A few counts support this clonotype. The CDR3 bases are TGTGCCAGTAGTATTGGCAGGGGGCAGGACACCGGGGAGCTGTTTTTT. Its translation: CASSIGRGQDTGELFF. This chain uses TRBV19 with TRBJ2-2; 8 bases fit TRBD1. J gave up 3 bases and V 3 bases, and 6 bases lay outside the gene matches. The CDR3 is 16 residues long. Germline V gene lookup returns CDR1 LNHDA and CDR2 SQIVND (reference sequence).

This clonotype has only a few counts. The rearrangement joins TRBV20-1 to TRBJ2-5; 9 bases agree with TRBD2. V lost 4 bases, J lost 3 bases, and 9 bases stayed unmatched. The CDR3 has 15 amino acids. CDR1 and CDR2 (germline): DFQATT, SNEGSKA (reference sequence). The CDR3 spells CSATALAGQKETQYF. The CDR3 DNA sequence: TGCAGTGCTACGGCGCTAGCGGGACAAAAAGAGACCCAGTACTTC.

CDR3 residues: CATQDSSLNSPLHF. In DNA, the CDR3 is TGTGCCACCCAAGACAGCTCCCTTAATTCACCCCTCCACTTT. V is TRBV6-1 and J is TRBJ1-6; D is possibly TRBD1 (5 bases). There are 14 residues in the CDR3. The V and J ends lost 10 bases and 6 bases respectively, with 16 bases between them. The germline gives CDR1 MNHNS, CDR2 SASEGT.

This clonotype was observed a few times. The CDR3 here is CASSIKSNTEAFF. In nucleotides, the CDR3 is TGTGCCAGCAGCATAAAATCGAACACTGAAGCTTTCTTT. This rearrangement joins TRBV7-2 to TRBJ1-1, with unresolved D. V lost 5 bases to trimming and J lost 1 base, with 8 bases between them. The CDR3 length is 13 residues. The germline CDR1 and CDR2 sequences are SGHTA and FQGNSA.

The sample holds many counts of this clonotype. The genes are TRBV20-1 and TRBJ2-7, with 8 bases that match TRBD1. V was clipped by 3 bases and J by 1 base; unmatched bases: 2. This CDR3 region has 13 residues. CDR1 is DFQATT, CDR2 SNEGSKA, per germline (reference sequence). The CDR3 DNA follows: TGCAGTGCTAGGGACAGGGCGTCCTACGAGCAGTACTTC. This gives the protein CSARDRASYEQYF.

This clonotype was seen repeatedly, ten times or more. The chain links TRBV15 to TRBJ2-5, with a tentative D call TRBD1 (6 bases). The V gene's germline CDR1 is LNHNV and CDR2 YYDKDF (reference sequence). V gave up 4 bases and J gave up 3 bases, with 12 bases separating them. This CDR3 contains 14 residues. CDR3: CATSISGAKETQYF. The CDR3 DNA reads TGTGCCACCAGCATCTCAGGGGCAAAAGAGACCCAGTACTTC. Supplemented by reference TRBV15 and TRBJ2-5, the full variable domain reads DAMVIQNPRYQVTQFGKPVTLSCSQTLNHNVMYWYQQKSSQAPKLLFHYYDKDFNNEADTPDNFQSRRPNTSFCFLDIRSPGLGDTAMYLCATSISGAKETQYFGPGTRLLVL.

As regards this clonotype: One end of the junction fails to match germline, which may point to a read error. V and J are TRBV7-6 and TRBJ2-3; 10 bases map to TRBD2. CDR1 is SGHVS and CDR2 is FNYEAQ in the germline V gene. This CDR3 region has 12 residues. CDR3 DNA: TGTGCCAGCAGCTTACTAGCGGGGGTCTACATATTT. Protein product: CASSLLAGVYIF.

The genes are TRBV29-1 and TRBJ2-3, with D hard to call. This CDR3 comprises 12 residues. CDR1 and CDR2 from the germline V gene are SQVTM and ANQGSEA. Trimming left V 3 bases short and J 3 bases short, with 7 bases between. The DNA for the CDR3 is TGCAGCGTTGATGAAGGTACAGATACGCAGTATTTT. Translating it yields CSVDEGTDTQYF.

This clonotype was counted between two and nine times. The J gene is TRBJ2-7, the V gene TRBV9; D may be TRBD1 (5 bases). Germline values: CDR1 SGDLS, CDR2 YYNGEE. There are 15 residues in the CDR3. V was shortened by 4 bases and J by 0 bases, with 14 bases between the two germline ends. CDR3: CASSPQGFGSYEQYF. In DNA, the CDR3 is TGTGCCAGCAGCCCCCAGGGCTTTGGCTCCTACGAGCAGTACTTC. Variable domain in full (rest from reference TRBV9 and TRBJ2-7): DSGVTQTPKHLITATGQRVTLRCSPRSGDLSVYWYQQSLDQGLQFLIQYYNGEERAKGNILERFSAQQFPDLHSELNLSSLELGDSALYFCASSPQGFGSYEQYFGPGTRLTVT.

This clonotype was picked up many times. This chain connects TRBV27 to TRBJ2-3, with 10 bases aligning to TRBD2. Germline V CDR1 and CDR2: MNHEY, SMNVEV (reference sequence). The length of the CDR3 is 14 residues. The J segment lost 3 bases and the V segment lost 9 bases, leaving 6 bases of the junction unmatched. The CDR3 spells CASGASGSTDTQYF. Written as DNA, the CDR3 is TGTGCCAGTGGGGCTAGCGGGAGTACAGATACGCAGTATTTT.

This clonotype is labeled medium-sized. This chain's CDR3 is CASSQEGTSEPYEQYF. The CDR3 nucleotides are TGTGCCAGCAGCCAAGAGGGGACTAGCGAACCTTACGAGCAGTACTTC. The J gene is TRBJ2-7, the V gene TRBV4-2, with 10 bases matching TRBD2. V lost 0 bases, J lost 4 bases, and 6 bases stayed unmatched. Germline V gene lookup returns CDR1 LGHNA and CDR2 YNFKEQ. This CDR3 spans 16 amino acids.

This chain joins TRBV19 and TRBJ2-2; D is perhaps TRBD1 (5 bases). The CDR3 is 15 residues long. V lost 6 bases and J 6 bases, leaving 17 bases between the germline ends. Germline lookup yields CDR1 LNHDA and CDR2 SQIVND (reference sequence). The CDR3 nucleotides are TGTGCCAGTAGCTGGGGCAGCCGGGTGTCCGGGGAGCTGTTTTTT. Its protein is CASSWGSRVSGELFF.

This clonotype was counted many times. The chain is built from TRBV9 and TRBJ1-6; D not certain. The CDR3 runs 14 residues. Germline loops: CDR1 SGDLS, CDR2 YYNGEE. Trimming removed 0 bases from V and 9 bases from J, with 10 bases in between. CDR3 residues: CASSVEGRSSPLHF. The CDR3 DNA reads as TGTGCCAGCAGCGTAGAAGGGCGATCTTCACCCCTCCACTTT.